The TCR beta chain described here comes from a study of cytomegalovirus exposure and HLA in healthy donors (dated by TCRdb to 2017 to 2019). Regarding the study in general: According to an earlier analysis of a few hundred of the donors, about 170 million T cells yielded 120 million or so unique TCR beta sequences and about 300 Gb of sequence data. Approximately 310 gigabases of sequencing data and approximately 85 million unique TCR sequences were included in an early release covering roughly 700 HLA-typed donors. Of the roughly 430 genotyped donors, roughly 80% fell in the genetic ancestry cluster associated with self-reported Caucasian donors. The aim of the study was to test whether cataloging public T cell receptors could identify signatures of past pathogen exposure. The T cell repertoires of around 670 subjects were profiled by immunosequencing and related to cytomegalovirus serostatus. Besides the first cohort of roughly 640 subjects, a separate validation cohort made up of 90 to 150 different subjects was used. High-throughput TCR immunosequencing, statistical association of individual TCRs with disease status, and machine learning were combined to predict cytomegalovirus infection status. To study patterns of TCR occurrence, a later analysis re-analyzed previously published TCR beta repertoires from several hundred donors and added high-resolution HLA genotyping. The later analysis used no new phenotypic data to find candidate immune exposures, relying instead on TCR beta sequences and their occurrence across donors. To decide whether each TCR beta V gene segment behaved as functional or pseudogenic, an earlier analysis of 587 of the donors relied on high-throughput TCR beta sequencing. Alongside the repertoire data, information on donor age, sex, ethnicity and CMV serostatus was compiled. A later genetic analysis took genome-wide SNP genotypes for about 65% of the 666 donors and used that subset as a discovery cohort. All discovery cohort repertoires had been generated on a single sequencing platform. Both class I and class II loci were covered by HLA typing, at four-digit resolution. The number of donors typed differed by locus, with 629-630 for A, B, C, DRB1 and DQB1, 522 for DQA1, about 610 for DPA1, and over 400 for DPB1. Because of strong linkage in the cohort, four or five DR-DQ haplotypes were treated as single units for association and clustering. Among around 400 genotyped donors of the cohort, an average of about 240,000 unique TCR beta nucleotide sequences were sequenced per donor, around a sixth of them non-productive.

Summary of the overall study and its limitations: Sequencing depth was assumed to be roughly uniform across donors in the presence/absence analyses, though that assumption may not hold. Across donors, most TCR sequences were observed very rarely, whereas some public TCRs were present in many individuals. The study listed 150 to 200 TCR beta chains as associated with cytomegalovirus. In an earlier analysis of about 540 of the donors, most TCR beta V segments were observed in productive rearrangements about 90% or about 30% of the time, broadly matching IMGT annotations. Specific HLA alleles were associated with 15,000 to 20,000 TCR beta sequences at a false discovery rate of 0.05 in a later analysis. In a later analysis, most CMV-associated TCR beta chains were found to appear HLA-restricted, with HLA associations seemingly driven largely by CMV exposure. Some IMGT-functional V segments, including TRBV6-2 and TRBV6-3, could not be told apart with the 87-base-pair reads, so those segments were excluded. A later genetic analysis reported fewer N-insertions in productive TCRs among donors in an Asian-associated ancestry cluster than the roughly 650-donor mean. The earlier analysis of fewer than 750 of the donors excluded around 17 rarely observed V segments, including chromosome 9 orphons, because counts were too low. Compared with equally common non-associated chains, HLA-associated TCR beta chains in a later analysis were more clonally expanded and had lower generation probabilities. CMV serostatus was the only immune exposure information available for the cohort. A later analysis reported that several top co-occurrence clusters appeared linked to parvovirus B19, influenza, CMV and Epstein-Barr virus. Correlated functional status among segregating V segments might reflect linkage disequilibrium, but an unknown experimental factor could not be ruled out. Because HLA typing was unavailable for some donors at each locus, only the typed subset was used in association tests. The authors suggested that the approach could potentially be generalized to other disease states and immunological phenotypes. In a later analysis, TCR association rates were found to vary across HLA loci, with the most associated TCRs seen for DRB1 alleles and the fewest for HLA-C alleles. The classifier was reported to diagnose cytomegalovirus status with high specificity and sensitivity in both the original and validation cohorts. A further reported finding was that TCR beta sequences accurately predicted the HLA-A and HLA-B alleles for most subjects in the first cohort. In vitro tests confirmed that three of the cytomegalovirus-associated TCR beta chains recognize cytomegalovirus antigens. This cohort had only TCR beta chains sequenced, and the lack of alpha or paired-chain data limited which features could be detected. A later genetic analysis associated a missense DCLRE1C variant with V-gene and J-gene trimming of TCR beta chains, and an independent cohort replicated the association. The sequencing pipeline was judged likely to have produced a cluster of highly shared sequence variants as a technical artifact. Assigning TCR associations to individual alleles was difficult when HLA alleles, especially DR and DQ, strongly co-occurred.

The cohort consisted of fewer than 700 healthy bone marrow donors. All cohort members were sampled while nominally healthy, although unrecorded immune exposures were likely present. The donor tested CMV seronegative and was one of the 352 seronegative cohort members. A peripheral blood sample was collected from each donor, and TCR beta sequencing was performed on peripheral blood mononuclear cells. Genomic DNA was extracted from the blood cell samples with the Qiagen DNeasy Blood Extraction Kit. Counted from cysteine to phenylalanine, this CDR3 has 16 amino acids. CDR3 DNA only is kept here, 48 bases in frame from base 1. Per the germline V gene, SGHTA is the CDR1 and FQGTGA is the CDR2. V is cut by 6 bases and J by 0 bases, and the space between the germline ends is 18 bases. Points on this clone: Its target antigen remains unknown. No base qualities exist here, and no much larger clone lies one base off it.

Libraries were constructed by the immunoSEQ multiplex PCR assay. For the multiplex PCR, a mixture combining 60 forward primers for TCR Vbeta segments and 13 reverse primers for TCR Jbeta segments was used. The CDR3 region of rearranged TCR beta genes was amplified from genomic DNA with a multiplex PCR assay. Amplified TCR beta libraries were sequenced as 87-base-pair reads on the Illumina HiSeq System. The study's own analysis went as follows. Across the 500 to 750 repertoires, a later analysis counted 75 million to 90 million unique TCR beta chains, 9.5 million to 12 million of which were shared by at least two donors. A nearest-neighbor algorithm error-corrected the raw reads and collapsed the reads into unique sequences, merging closely related sequences to remove PCR and sequencing errors. V, D and J gene segments were assigned by aligning CDR3 sequences to IMGT reference sequences. For a sequence to be retained, at least a six-nucleotide match to both a V gene segment and a J gene segment was required. A rearrangement counted as productive if the CDR3 had no stop codons and remained in frame with V and J, and every other rearrangement counted as non-productive. CDR3 was defined by IMGT convention, running from the second conserved V-encoded cysteine to the conserved J-encoded phenylalanine. In an earlier analysis of just under 600 of the donors, sequences lacking an unambiguous match to a single V gene segment were excluded. In an earlier analysis of around 600 of the donors, V segments were called functional above 56.7% productive rearrangements and were called segregating when the between-donor standard deviation exceeded 5%. To diagnose cytomegalovirus status from the catalog of TCR beta chain sequences, a statistical classification framework was built. V and J gene assignment, in a later analysis, came from comparing TCR nucleotide sequences with IMGT/GENE-DB human TR gene sequences. The TCRdist pipeline was used in a later analysis to assign CDR3 sequences and most-parsimonious VDJ recombination scenarios. In a later analysis, each TCR beta chain was defined by its CDR3 amino acid sequence together with its V-gene family, and reads lacking a unique V-gene family were excluded. A later analysis removed roughly 590 highly shared, low-generation-probability nucleotide sequences to deal with suspected cross-contamination and a sequencing artifact. In a later analysis, a clonal expansion index was calculated for each public chain from normalized within-repertoire ranks of inferred template counts. A later analysis computed generation probabilities with a VDJ recombination model fitted to out-of-frame rearrangements, and checked the results against IGoR. In a later analysis, TCR-TCR, TCR-HLA and TCR-CMV co-occurrence was scored with hypergeometric tests, and a repertoire-size bias correction was applied to TCR pairs. In a later analysis, false discovery rates were estimated by permuting HLA or CMV assignments 20 times. In a later analysis, co-occurring TCRs were grouped using DBSCAN, and TCRdist sequence similarity was added for clustering within HLA-allele-positive subsets. Co-occurrence clustering excluded repertoires with fewer than 30,000 or more than 120,000 public chains, plus five with anomalous nucleotide sharing. Sourced from immuneACCESS, this table was stored by TCRdb with only in-frame sequences that have V and J called. A share of the clones is absent; for the studies checked, an unresolved V gene accounts for under half, and the remainder has no known explanation. From that table come the V and J calls and clone size; the DNA was used to work out D and trimming. The sample contains about 130,000 clones, 80% of them found a single time. The ten largest clonotypes hold roughly 4% of the sample.

What was sequenced was PBMCs. The chain links TRBV7-3 with TRBJ2-7; the D gene is perhaps TRBD1, from 6 matching bases. The TCR sequence derives from a woman aged 40 to 50 in good health and CMV-seronegative. The bases read TGTGCCAGCAGTCAATCGGGGACACCGCACTCCTACGAGCAGTACTTC. This is translated as CASSQSGTPHSYEQYF. The CDR3 plus the reference TRBV7-3 and TRBJ2-7 genes for the other parts give the full variable domain: GAGVSQTPSNKVTEKGKYVELRCDPISGHTALYWYRQSLGQGPEFLIYFQGTGAADDSGLPNDRFFAVRPEGSVSTLKIQRTERGDSAVYLCASSQSGTPHSYEQYFGPGTRLTVT.